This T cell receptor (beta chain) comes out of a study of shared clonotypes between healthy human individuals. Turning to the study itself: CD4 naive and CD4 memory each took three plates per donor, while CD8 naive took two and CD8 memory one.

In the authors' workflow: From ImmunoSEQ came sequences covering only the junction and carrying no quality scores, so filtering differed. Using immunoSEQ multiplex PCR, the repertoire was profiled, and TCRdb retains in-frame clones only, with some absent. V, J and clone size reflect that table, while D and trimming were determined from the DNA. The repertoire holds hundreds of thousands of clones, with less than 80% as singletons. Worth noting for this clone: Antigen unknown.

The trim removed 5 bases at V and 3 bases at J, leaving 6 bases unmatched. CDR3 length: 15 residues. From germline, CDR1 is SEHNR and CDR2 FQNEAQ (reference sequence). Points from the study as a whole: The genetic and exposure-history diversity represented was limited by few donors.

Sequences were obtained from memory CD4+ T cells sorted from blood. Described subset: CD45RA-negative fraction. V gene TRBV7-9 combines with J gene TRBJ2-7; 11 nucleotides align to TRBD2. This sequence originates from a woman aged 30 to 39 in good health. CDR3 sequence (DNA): TGTGCCAGCAGCACCACTAGCGGGAGCGTCTACGAGCAGTACTTC. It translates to CASSTTSGSVYEQYF.